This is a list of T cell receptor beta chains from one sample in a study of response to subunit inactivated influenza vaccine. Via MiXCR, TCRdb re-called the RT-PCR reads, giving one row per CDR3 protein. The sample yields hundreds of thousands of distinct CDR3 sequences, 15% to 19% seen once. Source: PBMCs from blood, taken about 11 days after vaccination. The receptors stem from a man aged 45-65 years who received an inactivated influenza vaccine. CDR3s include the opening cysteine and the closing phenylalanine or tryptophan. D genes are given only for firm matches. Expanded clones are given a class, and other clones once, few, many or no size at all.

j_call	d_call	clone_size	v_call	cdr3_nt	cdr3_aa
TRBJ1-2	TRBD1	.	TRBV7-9	TGTGCCAGCAGCTTAGCGAGGGACAGCGGCTACACCTTC	CASSLARDSGYTF
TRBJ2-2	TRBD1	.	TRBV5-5	TGTGCCAGCAGCACCAGACAGGGGCTCACCGGGGAGCTGTTTTTT	CASSTRQGLTGELFF
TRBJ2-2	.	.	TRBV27	TGTGCCAGCAGGAGGCTAAGGACAGCCGGGGAGCTGTTTTTT	CASRRLRTAGELFF
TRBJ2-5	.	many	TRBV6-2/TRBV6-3	TGTGCCAGCAGGAGAAAGGAGACCCAGTACTTC	CASRRKETQYF
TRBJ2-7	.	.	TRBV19	TGTGCCAGTAGTATCGGATTGCCCTACGAGCAGTACTTC	CASSIGLPYEQYF
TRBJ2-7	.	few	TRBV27	TGTGCCAGCGCTTTTAAGGGCTACTCCTACGAGCAGTACTTC	CASAFKGYSYEQYF
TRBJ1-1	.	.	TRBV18	TGTGCCAGCTCACCATATTCAGGGGCCAACTCGGGTGAAGCTTTCTTT	CASSPYSGANSGEAFF
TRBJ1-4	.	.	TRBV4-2	TGTGCCAGCAGCCAAGGGGGAGGGAATGAAAAACTGTTTTTT	CASSQGGGNEKLFF
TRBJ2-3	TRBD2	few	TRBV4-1	TGCGCCAGCAGCCAAACCCTTCTAGCGGTCCCAGGAGGGGCAGATACGCAGTATTTT	CASSQTLLAVPGGADTQYF
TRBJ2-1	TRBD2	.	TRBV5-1	TGCGCCAGCAGCTTCAAAGCGGGAGCTGAGCAGTTCTTC	CASSFKAGAEQFF
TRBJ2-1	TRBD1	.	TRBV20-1	TGCAGTGCTAGATCCGACAGGGACTACAATGAGCAGTTCTTC	CSARSDRDYNEQFF
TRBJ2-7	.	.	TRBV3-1	TGTGCCAGCAGCCATGGGGGGACTGTAGGCTACGAGCAGTACTTC	CASSHGGTVGYEQYF
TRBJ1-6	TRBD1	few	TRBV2	TGTGCCAGCACTACCCCACGGGGCCAGGGGGACTCACCCCTCCACTTT	CASTTPRGQGDSPLHF
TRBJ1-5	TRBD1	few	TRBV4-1	TGCGCCAGCAGCCACCCGGGACAGGGCCGCCGGCCCCAGCATTTT	CASSHPGQGRRPQHF
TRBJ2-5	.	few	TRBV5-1	TGCGCCAGCAGCTTGATAGGGAAAGAGACCCAGTACTTC	CASSLIGKETQYF
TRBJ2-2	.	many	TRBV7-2	TGTGCCAGCAGCTTACGGAGCACCGGGGAGCTGTTTTTT	CASSLRSTGELFF
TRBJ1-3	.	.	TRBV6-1	TGTGCCAGCAGGGCTGTAGGGAGGGAAAGTGGAAACACCATATATTTT	CASRAVGRESGNTIYF
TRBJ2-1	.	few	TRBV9	TGTGCCAGTGAGGGGGCTAGCGGGTACAATGAGCAGTTCTTC	CASEGASGYNEQFF
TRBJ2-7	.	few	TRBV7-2	TGTGCCAGCAGCTTAGGGGGAAGGCTGAAGCACGAGCAGTACTTC	CASSLGGRLKHEQYF
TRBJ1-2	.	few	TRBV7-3	TGTGCCAGCAGCTTAAGTGGGGCTTCGAATGACTACACCTTC	CASSLSGASNDYTF
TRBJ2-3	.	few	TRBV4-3	TGCGCCAGCAGCCAAGTTGTTACAGCCACAGATACGCAGTATTTT	CASSQVVTATDTQYF
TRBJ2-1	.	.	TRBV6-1	TGTGCCAGCAGAATCACAAACTCCCGGGTGAATGAGCAGTTCTTC	CASRITNSRVNEQFF
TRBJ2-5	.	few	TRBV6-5	TGTGCCAGCAAAAAGGGAGAGACCCAGTACTTC	CASKKGETQYF
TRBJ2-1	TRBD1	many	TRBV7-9	TGTGCCAGCAGCTTCGACAGGGGGCAGGGGAATGAGCAGTTCTTC	CASSFDRGQGNEQFF
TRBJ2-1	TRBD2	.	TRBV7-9	TGTGCCAGCAGCCGACAGCGGGAGATCAGGAATGAGCAGTTCTTC	CASSRQREIRNEQFF
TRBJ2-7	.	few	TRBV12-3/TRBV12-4	TGTGCCAGCAGTACCGATAGGCGCCCTTACGAGCAGTACTTC	CASSTDRRPYEQYF
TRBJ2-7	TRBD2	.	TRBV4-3	TGCGCCAGCAGCCCCGGACTAGCGGGAATGTACGAGCAGTACTTC	CASSPGLAGMYEQYF
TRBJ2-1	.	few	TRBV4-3	TGCGCCAGCAGCCAAGATCTTCTCTTACACAATGAGCAGTTCTTC	CASSQDLLLHNEQFF
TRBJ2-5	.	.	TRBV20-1	TGCAGTGGCATCCGGGACGGACGACAAGAGACCCAGTGCTTC	CSGIRDGRQETQCF
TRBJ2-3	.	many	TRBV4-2	TGTGCCAGCAGCCAGACAGATTTCGGTACGCAGTATTTT	CASSQTDFGTQYF
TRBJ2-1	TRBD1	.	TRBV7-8	TGTGCCAGCAGCTTAGCTTTTGGGACAGGGAGATACAATGAGCAGTTCTTC	CASSLAFGTGRYNEQFF
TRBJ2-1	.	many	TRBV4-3	TGCGCCAGCAGCCAAGACGAAAAAAATGAGCAGTTCTTC	CASSQDEKNEQFF
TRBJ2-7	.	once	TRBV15	TGTGCCACCAGCAGAGATTCGAAATCCTACGAGCAGTACTTC	CATSRDSKSYEQYF
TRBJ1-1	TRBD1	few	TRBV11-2	TGTGCCAGCAGCTTCGCAGGGGGGTATGATGAAGAAGCTTTCTTT	CASSFAGGYDEEAFF
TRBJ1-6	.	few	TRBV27	TGTGCCAGCAGTTTAGGGCCAAACTTTAATTCACCCCTCCACTTT	CASSLGPNFNSPLHF
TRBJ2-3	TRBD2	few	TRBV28	TGTGCCAGCAGTTTATCGACCCAGCGGGAGGGCACAGATACGCAGTATTTT	CASSLSTQREGTDTQYF
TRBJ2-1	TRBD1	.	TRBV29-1	TGCAGCGTTGAAGAGGTGGACAGGGGGTTTTTCAATGAGCAGTTCTTC	CSVEEVDRGFFNEQFF
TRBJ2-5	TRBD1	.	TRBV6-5	TGTGCCAGCAGTTACCATGGACAGGCGACCAAAGAGACCCAGTACTTC	CASSYHGQATKETQYF
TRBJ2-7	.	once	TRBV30	TGTGCCTGGAGTCACCGAGCCGAGCAGTACTTC	CAWSHRAEQYF
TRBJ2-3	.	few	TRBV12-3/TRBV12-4	TGTGCCAGCAGTCTAAACACGAGAGATACGCAGTATTTT	CASSLNTRDTQYF